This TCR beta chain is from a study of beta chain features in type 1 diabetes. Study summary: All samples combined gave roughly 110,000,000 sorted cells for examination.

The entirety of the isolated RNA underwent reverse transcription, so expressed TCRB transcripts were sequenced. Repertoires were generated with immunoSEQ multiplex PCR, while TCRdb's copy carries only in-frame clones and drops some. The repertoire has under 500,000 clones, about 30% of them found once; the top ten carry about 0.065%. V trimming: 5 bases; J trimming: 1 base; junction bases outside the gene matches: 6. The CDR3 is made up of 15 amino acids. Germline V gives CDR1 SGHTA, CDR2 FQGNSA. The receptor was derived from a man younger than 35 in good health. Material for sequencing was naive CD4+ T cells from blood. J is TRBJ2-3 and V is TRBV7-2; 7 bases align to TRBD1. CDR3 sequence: CASSDRASGTDTQYF. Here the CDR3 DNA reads TGTGCCAGCAGCGACAGGGCGAGCGGCACAGATACGCAGTATTTT.